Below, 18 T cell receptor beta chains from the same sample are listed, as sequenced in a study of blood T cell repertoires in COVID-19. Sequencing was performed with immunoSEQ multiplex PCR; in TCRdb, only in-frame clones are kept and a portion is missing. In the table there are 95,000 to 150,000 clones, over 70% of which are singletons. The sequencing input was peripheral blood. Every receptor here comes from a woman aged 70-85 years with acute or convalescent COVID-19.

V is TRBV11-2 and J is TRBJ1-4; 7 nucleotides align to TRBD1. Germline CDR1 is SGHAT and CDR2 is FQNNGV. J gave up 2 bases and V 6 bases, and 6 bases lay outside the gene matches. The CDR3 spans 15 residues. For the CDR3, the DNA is TGTGCCAGCAGGAGGGTGACAGGGACTAATGAAAAACTGTTTTTT. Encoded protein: CASRRVTGTNEKLFF. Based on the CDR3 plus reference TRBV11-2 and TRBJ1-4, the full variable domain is EAGVAQSPRYKIIEKRQSVAFWCNPISGHATLYWYQQILGQGPKLLIQFQNNGVVDDSQLPKDRFSAERLKGVDSTLKIQPAKLEDSAVYLCASRRVTGTNEKLFFGSGTQLSVL.

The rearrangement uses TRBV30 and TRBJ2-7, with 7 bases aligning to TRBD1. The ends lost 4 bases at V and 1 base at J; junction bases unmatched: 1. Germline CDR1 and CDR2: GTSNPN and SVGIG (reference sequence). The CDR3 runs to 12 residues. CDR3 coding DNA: TGTGCCTGGAACAGGGGATCCTACGAGCAGTACTTC. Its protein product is CAWNRGSYEQYF. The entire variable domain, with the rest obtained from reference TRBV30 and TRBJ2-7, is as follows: SQTIHQWPATLVQPVGSPLSLECTVEGTSNPNLYWYRQAAGRGLQLLFYSVGIGQISSEVPQNLSASRPQDRQFILSSKKLLLSDSGFYLCAWNRGSYEQYFGPGTRLTVT.

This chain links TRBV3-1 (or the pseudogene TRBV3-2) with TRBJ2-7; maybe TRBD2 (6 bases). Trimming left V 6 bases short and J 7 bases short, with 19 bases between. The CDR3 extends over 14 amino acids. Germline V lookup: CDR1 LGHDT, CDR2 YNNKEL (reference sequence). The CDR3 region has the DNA TGTGCCAGCAGTCTCCGGGCTAGCGCCGGGGAGCAGTACTTC. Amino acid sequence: CASSLRASAGEQYF.

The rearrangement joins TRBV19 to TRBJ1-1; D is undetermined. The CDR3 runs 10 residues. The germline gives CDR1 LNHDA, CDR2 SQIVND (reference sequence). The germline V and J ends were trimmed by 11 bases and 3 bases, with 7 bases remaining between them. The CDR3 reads CAAADTEAFF. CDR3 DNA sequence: TGTGCCGCCGCGGACACTGAAGCTTTCTTT.

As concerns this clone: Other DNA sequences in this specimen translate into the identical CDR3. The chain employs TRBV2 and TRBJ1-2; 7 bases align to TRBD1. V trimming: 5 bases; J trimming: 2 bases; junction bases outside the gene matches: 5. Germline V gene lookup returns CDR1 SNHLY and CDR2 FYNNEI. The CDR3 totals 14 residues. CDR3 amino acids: CASSPLQGNYGYTF. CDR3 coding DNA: TGTGCCAGCAGTCCTCTACAGGGGAACTATGGCTACACCTTC. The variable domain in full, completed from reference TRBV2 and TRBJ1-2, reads EPEVTQTPSHQVTQMGQEVILRCVPISNHLYFYWYRQILGQKVEFLVSFYNNEISEKSEIFDDQFSVERPDGSNFTLKIRSTKLEDSAMYFCASSPLQGNYGYTFGSGTRLTVV.

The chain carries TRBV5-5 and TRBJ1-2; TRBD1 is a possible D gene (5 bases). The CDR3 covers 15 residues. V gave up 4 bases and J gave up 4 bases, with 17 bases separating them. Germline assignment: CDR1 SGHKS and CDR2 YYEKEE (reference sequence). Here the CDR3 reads CASSPSSQGSYGYTF. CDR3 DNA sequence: TGTGCCAGCAGCCCCTCCTCCCAGGGCAGCTATGGCTACACCTTC.

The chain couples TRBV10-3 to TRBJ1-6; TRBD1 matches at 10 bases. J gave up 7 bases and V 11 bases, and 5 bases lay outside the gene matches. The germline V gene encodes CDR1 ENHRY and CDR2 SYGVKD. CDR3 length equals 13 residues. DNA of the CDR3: TGTGCCGTGGGGGGACAGGGGAATTCACCCCTCCACTTT. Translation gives CAVGGQGNSPLHF.

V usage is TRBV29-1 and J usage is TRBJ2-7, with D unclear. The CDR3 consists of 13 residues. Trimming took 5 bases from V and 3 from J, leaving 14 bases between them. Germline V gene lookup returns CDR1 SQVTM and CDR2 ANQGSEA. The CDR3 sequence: CSVTPGVFYEQYF. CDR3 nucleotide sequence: TGCAGCGTTACACCAGGTGTCTTCTACGAGCAGTACTTC.

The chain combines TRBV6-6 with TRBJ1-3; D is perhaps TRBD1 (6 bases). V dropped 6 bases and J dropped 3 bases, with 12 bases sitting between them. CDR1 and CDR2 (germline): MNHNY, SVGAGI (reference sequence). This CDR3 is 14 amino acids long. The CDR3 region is CASSSDRNGNTIYF. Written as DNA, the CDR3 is TGTGCCAGCAGCTCCGACAGGAATGGAAACACCATATATTTT.

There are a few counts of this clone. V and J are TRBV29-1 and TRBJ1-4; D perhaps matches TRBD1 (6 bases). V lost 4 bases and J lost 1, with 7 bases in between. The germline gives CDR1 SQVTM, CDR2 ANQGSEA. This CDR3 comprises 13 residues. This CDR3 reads CSVVQGTNEKLFF. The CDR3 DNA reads TGCAGCGTTGTACAGGGAACTAATGAAAAACTGTTTTTT.

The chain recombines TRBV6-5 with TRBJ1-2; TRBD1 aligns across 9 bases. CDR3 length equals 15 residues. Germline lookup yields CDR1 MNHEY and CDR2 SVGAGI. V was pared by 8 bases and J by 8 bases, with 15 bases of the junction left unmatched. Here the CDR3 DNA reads TGTGCCAGCTTCATCGTTTCAACAGGGGGCGGCGGCTACACCTTC. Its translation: CASFIVSTGGGGYTF.

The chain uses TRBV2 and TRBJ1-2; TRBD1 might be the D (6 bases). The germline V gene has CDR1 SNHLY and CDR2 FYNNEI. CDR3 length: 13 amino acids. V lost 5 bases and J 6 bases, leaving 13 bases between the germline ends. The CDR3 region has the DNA TGTGCCAGCAGTTCCGGGACACAGAATGGCTACACCTTC. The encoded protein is CASSSGTQNGYTF.

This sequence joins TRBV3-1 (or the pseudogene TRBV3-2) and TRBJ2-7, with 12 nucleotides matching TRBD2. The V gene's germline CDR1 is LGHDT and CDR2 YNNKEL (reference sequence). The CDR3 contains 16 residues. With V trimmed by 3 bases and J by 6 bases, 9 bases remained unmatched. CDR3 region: CASSHSSSGGEGEQYF. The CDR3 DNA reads TGTGCCAGCAGCCACTCTTCTAGCGGGGGGGAGGGCGAGCAGTACTTC.

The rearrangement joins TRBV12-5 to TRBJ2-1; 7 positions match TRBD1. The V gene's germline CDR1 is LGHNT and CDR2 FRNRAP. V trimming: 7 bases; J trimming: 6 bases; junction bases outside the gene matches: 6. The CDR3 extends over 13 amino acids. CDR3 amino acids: CASASDRSNEQFF. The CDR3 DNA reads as TGTGCTAGTGCCTCGGACAGGTCCAATGAGCAGTTCTTC.

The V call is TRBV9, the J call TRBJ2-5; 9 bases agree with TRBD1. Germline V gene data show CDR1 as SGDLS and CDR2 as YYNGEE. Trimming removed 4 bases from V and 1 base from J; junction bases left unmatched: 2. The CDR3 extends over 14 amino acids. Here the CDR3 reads CASSMGQGQETQYF. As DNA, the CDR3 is TGTGCCAGCAGCATGGGACAGGGCCAAGAGACCCAGTACTTC.

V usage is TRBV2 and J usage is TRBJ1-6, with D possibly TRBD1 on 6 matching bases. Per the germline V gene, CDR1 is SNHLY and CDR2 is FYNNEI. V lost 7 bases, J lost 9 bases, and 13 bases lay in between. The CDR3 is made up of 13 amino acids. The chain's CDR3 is CASKDRFFSPLHF. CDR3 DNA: TGTGCCAGCAAGGACAGATTTTTTTCACCCCTCCACTTT.

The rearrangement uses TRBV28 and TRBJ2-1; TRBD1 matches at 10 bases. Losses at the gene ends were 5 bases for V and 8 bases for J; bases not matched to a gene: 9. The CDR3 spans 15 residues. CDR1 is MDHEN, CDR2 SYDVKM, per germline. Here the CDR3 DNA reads TGTGCCAGCAGTGGGGGACAGGGGTTGGGAGATGAGCAGTTCTTC. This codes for CASSGGQGLGDEQFF.

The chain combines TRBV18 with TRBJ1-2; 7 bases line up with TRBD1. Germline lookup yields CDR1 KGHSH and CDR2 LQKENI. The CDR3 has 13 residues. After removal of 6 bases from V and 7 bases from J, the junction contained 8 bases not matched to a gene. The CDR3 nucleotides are TGTGCCAGCTCCCGGGGGACAGACGGTGGCTACACCTTC. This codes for CASSRGTDGGYTF.